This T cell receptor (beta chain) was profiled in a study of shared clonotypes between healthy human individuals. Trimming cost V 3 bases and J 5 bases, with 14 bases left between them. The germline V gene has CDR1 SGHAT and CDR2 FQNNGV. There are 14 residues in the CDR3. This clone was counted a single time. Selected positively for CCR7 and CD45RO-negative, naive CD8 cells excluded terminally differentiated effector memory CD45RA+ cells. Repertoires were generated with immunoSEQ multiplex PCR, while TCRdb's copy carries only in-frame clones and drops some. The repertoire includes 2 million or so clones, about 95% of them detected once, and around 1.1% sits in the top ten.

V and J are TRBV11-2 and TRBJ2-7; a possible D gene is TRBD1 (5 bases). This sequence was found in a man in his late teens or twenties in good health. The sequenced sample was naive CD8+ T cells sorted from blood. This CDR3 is CASSFEQGSNEQYF. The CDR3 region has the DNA TGTGCCAGCAGCTTCGAGCAGGGTAGTAACGAGCAGTACTTC.